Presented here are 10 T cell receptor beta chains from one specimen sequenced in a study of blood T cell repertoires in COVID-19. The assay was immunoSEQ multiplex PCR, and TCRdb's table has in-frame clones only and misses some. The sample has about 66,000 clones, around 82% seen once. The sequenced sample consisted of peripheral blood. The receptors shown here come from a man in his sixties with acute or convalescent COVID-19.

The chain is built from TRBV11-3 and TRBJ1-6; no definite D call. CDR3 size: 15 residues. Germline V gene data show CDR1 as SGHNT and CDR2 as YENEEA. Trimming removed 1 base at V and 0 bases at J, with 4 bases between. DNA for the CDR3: TGTGCCAGCAGCTTAGCCAGCTCCTATAATTCACCCCTCCACTTT. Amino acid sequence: CASSLASSYNSPLHF.

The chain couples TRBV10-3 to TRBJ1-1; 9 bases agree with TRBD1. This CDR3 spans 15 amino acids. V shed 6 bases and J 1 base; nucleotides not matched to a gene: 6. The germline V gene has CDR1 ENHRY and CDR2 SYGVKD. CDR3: CAISTPGQGNTEAFF. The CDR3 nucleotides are TGTGCCATCAGCACCCCGGGACAGGGGAACACTGAAGCTTTCTTT.

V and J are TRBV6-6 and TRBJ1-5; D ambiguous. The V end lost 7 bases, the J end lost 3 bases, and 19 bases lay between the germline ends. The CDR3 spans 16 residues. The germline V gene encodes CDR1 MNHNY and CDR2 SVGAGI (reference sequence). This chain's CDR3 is CASNPAAGSLNQPQHF. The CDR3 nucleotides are TGTGCCAGCAACCCTGCCGCGGGTTCCCTCAATCAGCCCCAGCATTTT.

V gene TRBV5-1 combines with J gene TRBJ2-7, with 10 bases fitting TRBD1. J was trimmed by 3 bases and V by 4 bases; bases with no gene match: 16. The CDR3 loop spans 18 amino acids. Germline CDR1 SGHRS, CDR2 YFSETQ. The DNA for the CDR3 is TGCGCCAGCAGCCGTCCCAGTTCTCCGGGACAGGGGTACTACGAGCAGTACTTC. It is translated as CASSRPSSPGQGYYEQYF.

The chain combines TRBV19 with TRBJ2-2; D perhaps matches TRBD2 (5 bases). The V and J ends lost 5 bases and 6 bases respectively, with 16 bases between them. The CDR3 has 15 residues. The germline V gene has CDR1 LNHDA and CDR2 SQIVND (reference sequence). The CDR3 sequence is CASSSWLATSGELFF. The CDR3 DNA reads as TGTGCCAGTAGTTCCTGGCTAGCAACATCCGGGGAGCTGTTTTTT.

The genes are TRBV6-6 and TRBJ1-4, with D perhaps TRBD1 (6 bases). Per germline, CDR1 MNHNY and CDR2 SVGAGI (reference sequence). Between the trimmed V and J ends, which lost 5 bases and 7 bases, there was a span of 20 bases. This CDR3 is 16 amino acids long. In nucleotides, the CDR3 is TGTGCCAGCAGTCTTAACAGGGTTGGGTTGGGTGAAAAACTGTTTTTT. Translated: CASSLNRVGLGEKLFF.

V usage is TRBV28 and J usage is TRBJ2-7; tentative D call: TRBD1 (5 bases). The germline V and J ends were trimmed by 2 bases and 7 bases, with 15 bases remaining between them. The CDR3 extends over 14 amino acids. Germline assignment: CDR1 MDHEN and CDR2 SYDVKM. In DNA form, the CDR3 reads TGTGCCAGCAGTTTACTCGGCAGGGCCGGAGAGCAGTACTTC. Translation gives CASSLLGRAGEQYF.

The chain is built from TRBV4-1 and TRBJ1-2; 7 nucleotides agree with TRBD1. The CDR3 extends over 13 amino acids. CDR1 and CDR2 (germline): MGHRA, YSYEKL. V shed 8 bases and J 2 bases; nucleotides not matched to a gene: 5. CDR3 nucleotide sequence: TGCGCCAGCGCTGCACAGGGGAACTATGGCTACACCTTC. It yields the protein CASAAQGNYGYTF.

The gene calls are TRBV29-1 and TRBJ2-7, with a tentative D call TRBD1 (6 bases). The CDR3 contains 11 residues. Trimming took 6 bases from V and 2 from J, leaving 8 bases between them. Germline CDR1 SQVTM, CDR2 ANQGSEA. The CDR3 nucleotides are TGCAGCGTCCGGACAGCCTACGAGCAGTACTTC. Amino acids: CSVRTAYEQYF.

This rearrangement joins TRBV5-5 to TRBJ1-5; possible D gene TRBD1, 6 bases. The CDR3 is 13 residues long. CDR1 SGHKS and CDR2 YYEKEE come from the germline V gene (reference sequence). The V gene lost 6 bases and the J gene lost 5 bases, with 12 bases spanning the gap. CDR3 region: CASNLAGDQPQHF. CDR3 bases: TGTGCCAGCAACTTAGCAGGGGATCAGCCCCAGCATTTT.